This TCR beta chain was retrieved from a study of T cell responses to AZD1222 COVID-19 vaccine. Study-wide results and caveats: Rises in breadth and depth of Spike-specific TCRs came after two AZD1222 doses. Regions left unmutated in variants are reportedly the target of nearly half of spike-specific TCRs.

With regard to this clone: Its antigen is as yet unknown.

This CDR3 has 13 amino acids. V was clipped by 2 bases and J by 4 bases; unmatched bases: 3. Germline-derived CDR1 and CDR2 are GTSNPN and SVGIG (reference sequence). Data came from immunoSEQ multiplex PCR; TCRdb stores just in-frame clones and leaves some out. Here the sample spans approximately 80,000 clones, 90% being singletons. This clonotype was sampled from an adult who received the AZD1222 COVID-19 vaccine. The chain carries TRBV30 and TRBJ2-3; 7 bases fit TRBD1. The source material was peripheral blood, sampled 28 days after the second AZD1222 dose. The CDR3 sequence: CAWSRQGADTQYF. The CDR3 nucleotides are TGTGCCTGGAGTAGACAGGGAGCAGATACGCAGTATTTT.